Listed below are T cell receptor beta chains from one sample, sequenced in a study of blood T cell repertoires in COVID-19. Clones were sequenced by immunoSEQ multiplex PCR, and TCRdb holds only the in-frame ones, with some missing. The profile shows 360,000 or so clones, around 90% of them singletons. The sequenced material came from peripheral blood. The source of these receptors is a man aged 18 to 29 with active or convalescent COVID-19. The CDR3 runs from the conserved cysteine through the conserved F or W. D genes are given only for firm matches. Size is stated for part of the rows, as once, few or many counts, or as a class when the clone is expanded.

abundance | j_gene | d_gene | v_gene | CDR3aa
- | TRBJ1-4 | - | TRBV18 | CASSLLWSTNEKLFF
- | TRBJ1-2 | TRBD1 | TRBV18 | CASSELEGQGRAYGYTF
- | TRBJ1-4 | TRBD1 | TRBV19 | CASSPDGTGREKLFF
once | TRBJ2-5 | - | TRBV19 | CASSRQPRIETQYF
- | TRBJ1-2 | - | TRBV25-1 | CASSDIGTGTAAYGYTF
once | TRBJ1-5 | - | TRBV24-1 | CATSDLAGDQHF
once | TRBJ2-1 | - | TRBV6-5 | CASSYDFTLSNEQFF
- | TRBJ2-1 | TRBD2 | TRBV7-3 | CASSLSGGNNEQFF
- | TRBJ2-5 | TRBD2 | TRBV2 | CASASGGDTQETQYF
- | TRBJ2-2 | - | TRBV4-2 | CASSQLDTGELFF
- | TRBJ1-5 | - | TRBV28 | CASSLSVSNQPQHF
- | TRBJ1-4 | - | TRBV4-1 | CASSRTGTNEKLFF
- | TRBJ2-7 | TRBD1 | TRBV3-1/TRBV3-2 | CASSLGAGGPREQYF
- | TRBJ1-2 | - | TRBV6-5 | CASSHKGDPVYGYTF
- | TRBJ2-3 | TRBD1 | TRBV18 | CASQGQGTDTQYF
- | TRBJ1-4 | - | TRBV28 | CAGGDSTSGEKLFF
- | TRBJ1-5 | - | TRBV7-2 | CASRGGTGVNQPQHF
once | TRBJ1-5 | TRBD1 | TRBV5-6 | CASSSDRGSNQPQHF
- | TRBJ1-5 | - | TRBV28 | CASRYSGTPSNQPQHF
- | TRBJ1-5 | TRBD1 | TRBV4-1 | CASSRTAPGQFNQPQHF
- | TRBJ2-1 | - | TRBV4-2 | CASSQVGTYNEQFF
- | TRBJ1-3 | - | TRBV4-1 | CASIPSFGGYGNTIYF
- | TRBJ2-7 | - | TRBV27 | CASRVGVGEQYF
- | TRBJ1-2 | - | TRBV7-6 | CASSPTRVGYGYTF
- | TRBJ1-6 | - | TRBV24-1 | CATSDRANSPLHF
- | TRBJ1-5 | TRBD1 | TRBV27 | CASSSGTGGINQPQHF
- | TRBJ1-6 | TRBD1 | TRBV19 | CASSSGGGTYNSPLHF
- | TRBJ2-4 | - | TRBV7-2 | CASSFYGGGRDIQYF
- | TRBJ1-1 | - | TRBV6-5 | CASSYRGLRDTEAFF
- | TRBJ1-1 | - | TRBV2 | CASSEAQHRRRAFF
- | TRBJ1-4 | TRBD1 | TRBV7-2 | CASSMTGGGEKLFF
- | TRBJ2-3 | TRBD2 | TRBV11-3 | CASSLGATSGNTDTQYF
few | TRBJ1-2 | TRBD1 | TRBV15 | CATSRGFQTGNYGYTF
- | TRBJ1-4 | TRBD1 | TRBV10-3 | CAIRGDRANEKLFF
once | TRBJ1-3 | - | TRBV28 | CASSLLTGNPSSGNTIYF
- | TRBJ2-7 | - | TRBV21-1 | CASSKESATDYEQYF
few | TRBJ1-3 | TRBD1 | TRBV7-9 | CASSTDRAGNTIYF
- | TRBJ2-1 | TRBD2 | TRBV11-2 | CASSQLAGGYNEQFF
- | TRBJ2-7 | - | TRBV7-2 | CASSSERTIAGGYEQYF
- | TRBJ2-2 | - | TRBV2 | CASSVAATNTGELFF
- | TRBJ1-4 | TRBD1 | TRBV11-2 | CASNTGGYEKLFF
- | TRBJ2-1 | - | TRBV7-2 | CASSLQRGYNNEQFF
- | TRBJ2-3 | - | TRBV5-1 | CASSLRAMGPTDTQYF
- | TRBJ1-3 | TRBD1 | TRBV6-5 | CASSNPGQRNTIYF
- | TRBJ2-1 | - | TRBV11-2 | CASSLVYRVGNEQFF
- | TRBJ2-5 | TRBD2 | TRBV4-1 | CASSRGLAGGQETQYF
- | TRBJ2-1 | TRBD2 | TRBV19 | CASSPAGSSYNEQFF
- | TRBJ2-7 | TRBD1 | TRBV6-2/TRBV6-3 | CASSYLKGGRGRDEQYF